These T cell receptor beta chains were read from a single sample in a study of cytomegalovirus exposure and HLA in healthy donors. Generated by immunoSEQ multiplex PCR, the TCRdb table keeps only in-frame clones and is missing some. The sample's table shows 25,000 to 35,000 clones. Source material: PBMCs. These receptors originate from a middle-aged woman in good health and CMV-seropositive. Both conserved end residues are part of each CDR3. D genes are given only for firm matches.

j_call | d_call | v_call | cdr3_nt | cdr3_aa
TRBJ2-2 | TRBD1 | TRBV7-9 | TGTGCCAGCAGCCCGTACAGGGGCGCCGGGGAGCTGTTTTTT | CASSPYRGAGELFF
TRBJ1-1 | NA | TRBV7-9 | TGTGCCAGCAGCTTACTCTGGAACACTGAAGCTTTCTTT | CASSLLWNTEAFF
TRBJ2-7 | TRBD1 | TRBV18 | TGTGCCAGCTCACCGGGACAGGACCCCGCCTACGAGCAGTACTTC | CASSPGQDPAYEQYF
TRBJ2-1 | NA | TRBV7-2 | TGTGCCAGCATTGGTGGGAGTCTTCACAATGAGCAGTTCTTC | CASIGGSLHNEQFF
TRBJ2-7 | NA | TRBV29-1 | TGCAGCGTTGAAGAATCCCCAGGGGCACACTACGAGCAGTACTTC | CSVEESPGAHYEQYF
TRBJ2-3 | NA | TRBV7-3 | TGTGCCAGCAGCTTTAACGGGAGAGCAGACACAGATACGCAGTATTTT | CASSFNGRADTDTQYF
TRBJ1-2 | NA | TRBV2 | TGTGCCAGCAGTGGACAGGTTGGAGATGGCTACACCTTC | CASSGQVGDGYTF
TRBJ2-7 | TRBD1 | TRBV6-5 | TGTGCCAGCAGCTACCGGACAGGGGCCTACGAGCAGTACTTC | CASSYRTGAYEQYF
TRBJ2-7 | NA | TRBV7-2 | TGTGCCAGCAGGCCTTCTTCGGGGAGCAACGAGCAGTACTTC | CASRPSSGSNEQYF
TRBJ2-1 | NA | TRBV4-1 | TGCGCCAGCAGCCAAGGTCTTGAGCAGTTCTTC | CASSQGLEQFF
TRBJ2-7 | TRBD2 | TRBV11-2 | TGTGCCAGCAGCTTTGGTAGCGGGGATACCTACGAGCAGTACTTC | CASSFGSGDTYEQYF
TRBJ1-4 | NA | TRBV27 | TGTGCCAGCAGTTTCGCCAGAGGGGGTAATGAAAAACTGTTTTTT | CASSFARGGNEKLFF
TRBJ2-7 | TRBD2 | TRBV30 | TGTGCCTGGAGGGGACTAGCTTCCCACGAGCAGTACTTC | CAWRGLASHEQYF
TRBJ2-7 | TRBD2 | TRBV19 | TGTGCCAGTAGTATCGGGTCGGGACTAACCTCCTACGAGCAGTACTTC | CASSIGSGLTSYEQYF
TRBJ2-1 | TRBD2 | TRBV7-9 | TGTGCCAGCAGCCCGCCGGGACTAGCGGGAGTTGGTGAGCAGTTCTTC | CASSPPGLAGVGEQFF
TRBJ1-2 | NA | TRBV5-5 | TGTGCCAGCAGCTTGGAGTCAGGGATTAACTATGGCTACACCTTC | CASSLESGINYGYTF
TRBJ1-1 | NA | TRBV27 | TGTGCCAGCAGTTTACGGGCGGGCACTGAAGCTTTCTTT | CASSLRAGTEAFF
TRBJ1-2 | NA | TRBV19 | TGTGCCAGTAGTATAGAGCCCGGGGCTAACTATGGCTACACCTTC | CASSIEPGANYGYTF
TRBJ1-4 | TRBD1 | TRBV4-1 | TGCGCCAGCAGCCAAGATCGCCGACAGGGGACTAATGAAAAACTGTTTTTT | CASSQDRRQGTNEKLFF
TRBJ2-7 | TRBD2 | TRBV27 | TGTGCCAGCACTAGACTAGCGGGAGACTACGAGCAGTACTTC | CASTRLAGDYEQYF
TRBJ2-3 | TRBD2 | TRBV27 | TGTGCCAGCAGCCCGGGACTAGCGGCAGATACGCAGTATTTT | CASSPGLAADTQYF
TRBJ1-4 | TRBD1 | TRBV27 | TGTGCCAGCAGTCCAGGGACAGGCGGTGAAAAACTGTTTTTT | CASSPGTGGEKLFF
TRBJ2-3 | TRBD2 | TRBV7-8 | TGTGCCAGCAGCTTAGTGCGAGCGGGGGGGGCAGATACGCAGTATTTT | CASSLVRAGGADTQYF
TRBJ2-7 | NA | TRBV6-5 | TGTGCCAGCACCCCCGGAGGGAGGTCCTACGAGCAGTACTTC | CASTPGGRSYEQYF
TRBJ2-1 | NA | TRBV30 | TGTGCCTGGAGTGTAGGATCTAGCTCCTACAATGAGCAGTTCTTC | CAWSVGSSSYNEQFF
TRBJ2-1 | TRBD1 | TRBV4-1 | TGCGCCAGCAGCCAGCTACCGACAGGGGGGGATGAGCAGTTCTTC | CASSQLPTGGDEQFF
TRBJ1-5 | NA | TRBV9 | TGTGCCAGCTCCGGGGGGCCCCAGCATTTT | CASSGGPQHF
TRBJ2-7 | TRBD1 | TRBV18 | TGTGCCAGCTCACTAGGACAGGGTCTCTACGAGCAGTACTTC | CASSLGQGLYEQYF
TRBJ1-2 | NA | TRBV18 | TGTGCCAGCTCACCGGCCCGGGATATTAACTATGGCTACACCTTC | CASSPARDINYGYTF
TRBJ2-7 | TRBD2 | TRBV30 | TGTGCCTGGAGTCCCCGACTAGCGGGAGGAGCTTGGCCCTACGAGCAGTACTTC | CAWSPRLAGGAWPYEQYF
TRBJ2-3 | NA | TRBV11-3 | TGTGCCAGCAGCTGGAGAGGGAGCGGAGGGCTCACAGATACGCAGTATTTT | CASSWRGSGGLTDTQYF
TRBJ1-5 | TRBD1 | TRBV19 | TGTGCCAGTGGGACAGGGTGGGCCGGACAGCCCCAGCATTTT | CASGTGWAGQPQHF
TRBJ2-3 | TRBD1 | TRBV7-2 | TGTGCCAGCAGCCAACAGGGGACCACAGATACGCAGTATTTT | CASSQQGTTDTQYF
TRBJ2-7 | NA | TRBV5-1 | TGCGCCAGCAGCCCGGCCGGGATCTCCTACGAGCAGTACTTC | CASSPAGISYEQYF
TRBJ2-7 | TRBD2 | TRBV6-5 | TGTGCCAGCAGTTCCTTAGCGGGAACCATCTTCGAGCAGTACTTC | CASSSLAGTIFEQYF
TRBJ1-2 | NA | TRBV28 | TGTGCCAGCAGTACCTCAGGGGTTGGCTACACCTTC | CASSTSGVGYTF
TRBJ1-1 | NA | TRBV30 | TGTGCCTGGAGCGACCGGGAGTCGTCCGCTTTCTTT | CAWSDRESSAFF
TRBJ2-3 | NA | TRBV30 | TGTGCCTGGAGCTCAGCCGGGAGCCAGATCACAGATACGCAGTATTTT | CAWSSAGSQITDTQYF
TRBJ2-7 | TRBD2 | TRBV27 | TGTGCCAGCAGTCAAGGGACTAGCGGGAGGCAGTACTTC | CASSQGTSGRQYF
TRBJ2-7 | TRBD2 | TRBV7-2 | TGTGCCAGCAGCTTAGCTGGACTAGCCCCAAGCTCCTACGAGCAGTACTTC | CASSLAGLAPSSYEQYF
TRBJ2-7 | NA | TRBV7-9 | TGTGCCGGCAGCCCCTTTAGCCTTAGCTCCTACGAGCAGTACTTC | CAGSPFSLSSYEQYF
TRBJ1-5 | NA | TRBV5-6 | TGTGCCAGCAGCTTGCTAGGGGATCAGCCCCAGCATTTT | CASSLLGDQPQHF
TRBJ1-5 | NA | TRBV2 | TGTGCCAGCAGCTCGCAGGGATCTCCGCGCAATCAGCCCCAGCATTTT | CASSSQGSPRNQPQHF
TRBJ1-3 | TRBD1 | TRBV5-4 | TGTGCCAGCAGCCCAGGGGGCGCTGGAAACACCATATATTTT | CASSPGGAGNTIYF
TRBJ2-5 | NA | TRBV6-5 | TGTGCCAGCAGTTCAAACCCGGGTTCTCAAGAGACCCAGTACTTC | CASSSNPGSQETQYF
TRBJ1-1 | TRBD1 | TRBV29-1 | TGCAGCGCTACAGGGGATTTGGTGAACACTGAAGATTTCTTT | CSATGDLVNTEDFF
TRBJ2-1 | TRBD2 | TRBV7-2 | TGTGCCAGCAGCCAAAGTAGCGGGACCGACAATGAGCAGTTCTTC | CASSQSSGTDNEQFF
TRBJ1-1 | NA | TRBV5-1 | TGCGCCAGCAGCTTGGTACAGGGTAACACTGAAGCTTTCTTT | CASSLVQGNTEAFF